This T cell receptor (beta chain) was sequenced for a study of blood T cell repertoires in COVID-19 (dated by TCRdb to the early 2020s). Broadly, across the study: Samples covering the acute and convalescent phases of COVID-19 were provided by collaborators in the United States, Italy and Spain. The material from the prospective study consisted of cDNA or gDNA derived from T cells, B-cell-depleted T cells, or PBMCs. The repertoires were released in a freely available public database intended as a resource for research on the immune response to SARS-CoV-2. Samples were obtained from the ongoing ImmuneRACE study (first 160 participants) and from about 1,300 subjects provided by 6 global collaborators. Deeply sampled blood TCRbeta repertoires from subjects exposed to, actively infected with, or recovered from COVID-19 were included in the dataset. Sample metadata almost always included a de-identified subject ID, COVID-19 status, age in years and sex. Where available, HLA class I and class II types were obtained from metadata supplied by the sample provider rather than from assay-based typing.

The collaborating institutions used their own protocols to collect whole blood in K2EDTA tubes. For TCRbeta analysis, collaborators shipped samples in one of three forms: frozen whole blood, isolated PBMCs, or DNA extracted from either of those sample types. With regard to this clone: This clone's antigen is unknown. No quality values exist for individual bases; no much larger clone is one base distant.

The CDR3 runs 13 residues from the cysteine to the phenylalanine. The kept DNA is CDR3 alone, 39 bases in frame from the first base. V is cut by 7 bases and J by 10 bases, and the space between the germline ends is 14 bases. CDR1 SEHNR and CDR2 FQNEAQ are derived from the germline V gene (reference sequence). What the authors observed across the whole study: The quantity of clinical and demographic metadata differed by source and by participant and was supplied without curation.

TCRbeta CDR3 regions were amplified from genomic DNA by means of the immunoSEQ Assay, a bias-controlled multiplex PCR. For the original study's pipeline: Nucleated cell counts per sample were estimated from amplification of reference gene primers within the assay. To quantify the absolute abundance of each unique TCRbeta CDR3 rearrangement, sequence reads were collapsed and filtered. For each sample, productive Simpson clonality was calculated as the square root of Simpson's diversity index over productive rearrangements. TCRdb carries this immuneACCESS record with in-frame sequences only. Its versions omit some clonotypes, under half of them owing to an unresolved V gene in the studies checked, with the rest unexplained. The DNA was the basis for D and trimming; V, J and clone size are from that table. For this sample the table gives 90,000 to 95,000 clones, of which 85% to 90% were detected only once. Of the sample, around 4.7% is held by the ten largest clones.

The sequence was obtained from a woman aged 80 or older with active COVID-19. Recombination connected TRBV7-9 to TRBJ1-6; matching of 5 bases hints at TRBD1 as the D gene. The material sequenced was peripheral blood. CDR3 reads: CASTREGKSPLHF. The nucleotide sequence is TGTGCCAGCACCAGGGAGGGCAAGTCACCCCTCCACTTT.